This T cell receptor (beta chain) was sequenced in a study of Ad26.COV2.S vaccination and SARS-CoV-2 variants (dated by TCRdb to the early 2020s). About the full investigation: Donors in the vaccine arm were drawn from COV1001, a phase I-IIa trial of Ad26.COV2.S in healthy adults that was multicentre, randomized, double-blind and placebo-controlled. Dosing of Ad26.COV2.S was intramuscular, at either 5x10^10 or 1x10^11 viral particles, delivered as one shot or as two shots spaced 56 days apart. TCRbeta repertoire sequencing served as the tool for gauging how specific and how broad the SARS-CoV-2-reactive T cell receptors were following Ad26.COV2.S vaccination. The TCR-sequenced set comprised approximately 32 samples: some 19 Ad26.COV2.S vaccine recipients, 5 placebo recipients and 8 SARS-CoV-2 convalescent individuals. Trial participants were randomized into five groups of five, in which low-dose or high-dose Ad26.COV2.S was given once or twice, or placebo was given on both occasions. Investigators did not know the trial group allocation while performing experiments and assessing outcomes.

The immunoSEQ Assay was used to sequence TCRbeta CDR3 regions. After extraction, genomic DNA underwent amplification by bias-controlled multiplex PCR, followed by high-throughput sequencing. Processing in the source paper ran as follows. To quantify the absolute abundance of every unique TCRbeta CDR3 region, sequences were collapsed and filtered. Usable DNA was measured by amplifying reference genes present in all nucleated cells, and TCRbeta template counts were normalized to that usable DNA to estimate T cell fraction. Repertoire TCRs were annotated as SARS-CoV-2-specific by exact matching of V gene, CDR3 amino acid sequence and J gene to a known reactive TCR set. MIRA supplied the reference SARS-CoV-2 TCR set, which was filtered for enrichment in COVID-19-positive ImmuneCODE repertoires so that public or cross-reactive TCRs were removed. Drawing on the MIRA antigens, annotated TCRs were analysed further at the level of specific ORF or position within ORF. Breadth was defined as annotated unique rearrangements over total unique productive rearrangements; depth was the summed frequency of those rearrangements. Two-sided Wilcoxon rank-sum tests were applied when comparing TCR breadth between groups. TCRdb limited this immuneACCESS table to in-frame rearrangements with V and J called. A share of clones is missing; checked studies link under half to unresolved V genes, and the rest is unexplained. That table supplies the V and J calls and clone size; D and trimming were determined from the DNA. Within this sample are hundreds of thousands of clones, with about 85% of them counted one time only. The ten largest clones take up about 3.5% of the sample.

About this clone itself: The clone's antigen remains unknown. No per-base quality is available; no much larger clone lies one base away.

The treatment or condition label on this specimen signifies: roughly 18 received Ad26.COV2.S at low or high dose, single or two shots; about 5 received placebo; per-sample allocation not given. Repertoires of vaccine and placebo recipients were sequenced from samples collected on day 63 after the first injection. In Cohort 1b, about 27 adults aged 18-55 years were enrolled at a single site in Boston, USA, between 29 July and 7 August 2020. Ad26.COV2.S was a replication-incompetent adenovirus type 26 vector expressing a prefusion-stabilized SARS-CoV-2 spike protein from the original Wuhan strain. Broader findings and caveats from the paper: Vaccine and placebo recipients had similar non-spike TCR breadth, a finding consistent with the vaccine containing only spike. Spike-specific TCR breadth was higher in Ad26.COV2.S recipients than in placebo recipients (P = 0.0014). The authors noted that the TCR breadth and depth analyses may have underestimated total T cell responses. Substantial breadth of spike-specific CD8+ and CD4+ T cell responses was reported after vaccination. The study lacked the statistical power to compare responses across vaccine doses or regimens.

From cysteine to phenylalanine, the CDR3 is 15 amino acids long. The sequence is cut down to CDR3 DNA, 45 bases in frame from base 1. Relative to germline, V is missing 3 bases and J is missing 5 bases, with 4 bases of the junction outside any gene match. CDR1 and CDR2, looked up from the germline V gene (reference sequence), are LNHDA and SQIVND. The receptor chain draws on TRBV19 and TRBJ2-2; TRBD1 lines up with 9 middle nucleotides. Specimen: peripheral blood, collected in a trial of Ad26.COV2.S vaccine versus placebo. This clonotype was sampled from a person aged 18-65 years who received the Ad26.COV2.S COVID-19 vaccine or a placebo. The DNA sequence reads TGTGCCAGTAGTATCACAGGGGGCAGGACCGGGGAGCTGTTTTTT. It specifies CASSITGGRTGELFF.